This TCR beta chain was captured in a study of blood T cell repertoires in COVID-19. Repertoires were generated with immunoSEQ multiplex PCR, while TCRdb's copy carries only in-frame clones and drops some. The sample shows around 66,000 clones, about 82% of them seen only once. In germline, CDR1 is SGHTA, CDR2 FQGNSA. V shed 5 bases, J shed 8 bases, and the junction held 13 bases outside the gene matches. This CDR3 contains 15 residues. The TCR was taken from a human donor in a cohort sampled during active COVID-19. The chain combines TRBV7-2 with TRBJ1-2, with TRBD1 identical over 8 bases. The sequenced material came from peripheral blood. This chain's CDR3 is CASSRFPDRGGGYTF. Here the CDR3 DNA reads TGTGCCAGCAGCAGATTTCCCGACAGGGGAGGCGGCTACACCTTC.